The 23 T cell receptor beta chains given below trace back to one sample, sequenced in a study of cytomegalovirus exposure and HLA in healthy donors. TCRdb's copy holds only in-frame clones and misses some; the assay was immunoSEQ multiplex PCR. There are some 290,000 clones in the sample; 70% to 90% occur only once, and about 0.96% lies in the top ten. The sample consisted of PBMCs. All receptors come from a man aged 30 to 39 in good health and CMV-seronegative.

The chain joins TRBV25-1 to TRBJ1-1; tentative D call: TRBD1 (6 bases). The CDR3 covers 14 residues. Trimming pared 4 bases from V and 0 bases from J, leaving 9 bases between. The germline V gene has CDR1 MGHDK and CDR2 SYGVNS. CDR3 loop: CASSADRLNTEAFF. The CDR3 DNA sequence: TGTGCCAGCAGTGCGGACAGATTGAACACTGAAGCTTTCTTT.

This chain links TRBV7-6 with TRBJ2-1; 15 positions match TRBD2. The V and J ends lost 5 bases and 8 bases, in that order; junction bases with no gene match: 7. The CDR3 runs to 16 residues. Germline V gene lookup returns CDR1 SGHVS and CDR2 FNYEAQ. The CDR3 DNA sequence: TGTGCCAGCAGCGTTCGGACTAGCGGGGGGGTTGATGAGCAGTTCTTC. Amino acid sequence: CASSVRTSGGVDEQFF.

The rearrangement links TRBV5-1 to TRBJ2-7; the D gene is possibly TRBD1 (6 bases). V lost 6 bases, J lost 4 bases, and 17 bases lay in between. The CDR3 is 14 amino acids. CDR1 and CDR2 from the germline V gene are SGHRS and YFSETQ. For the CDR3, the DNA is TGCGCCAGCACCGACGAACGGACAGCGTACGAGCAGTACTTC. Translating it yields CASTDERTAYEQYF.

This chain joins TRBV15 and TRBJ2-1; TRBD1 aligns across 7 bases. The V segment lost 0 bases and the J segment 4 bases; nucleotides outside the gene matches: 9. This CDR3 contains 17 residues. The V gene's germline CDR1 is LNHNV and CDR2 YYDKDF (reference sequence). CDR3 bases: TGTGCCACCAGCAGAGAGATCGACAGGGCCCTTTACAATGAGCAGTTCTTC. It codes for CATSREIDRALYNEQFF.

V usage is TRBV5-1 and J usage is TRBJ1-2; 7 nucleotides line up with TRBD1. The V gene end was trimmed by 0 bases and the J gene end by 4 bases; junction bases not matched to a gene: 6. Germline V gene data show CDR1 as SGHRS and CDR2 as YFSETQ. This CDR3 spans 15 amino acids. Here the CDR3 reads CASSLAPAGGYGYTF. CDR3 in DNA: TGCGCCAGCAGCTTGGCCCCGGCAGGGGGCTATGGCTACACCTTC. The full variable domain, rest sourced from reference TRBV5-1 and TRBJ1-2, is KAGVTQTPRYLIKTRGQQVTLSCSPISGHRSVSWYQQTPGQGLQFLFEYFSETQRNKGNFPGRFSGRQFSNSRSEMNVSTLELGDSALYLCASSLAPAGGYGYTFGSGTRLTVV.

The J gene is TRBJ2-1, the V gene TRBV5-4, with 8 bases fitting TRBD1. The CDR3 runs 14 residues. V lost 5 bases and J lost 9; bases outside the gene matches: 10. The germline V gene has CDR1 SGHNT and CDR2 YYREEE (reference sequence). CDR3 DNA sequence: TGTGCCAGCAGAAAAGGACAGGGATCGATTGAGCAGTTCTTC. It encodes CASRKGQGSIEQFF.

The rearrangement joins TRBV14 to TRBJ1-2, with D perhaps TRBD1 (6 bases). V was shortened by 9 bases and J by 3 bases, with 17 bases between the two germline ends. The CDR3 loop spans 14 amino acids. Germline V gives CDR1 SGHDN, CDR2 FVKESK. CDR3 sequence: CASSPPGGDYGYTF. The CDR3 DNA reads TGTGCCAGTTCCCCCCCGGGGGGCGACTATGGCTACACCTTC. The full variable domain, completed using reference TRBV14 and TRBJ1-2, is EAGVTQFPSHSVIEKGQTVTLRCDPISGHDNLYWYRRVMGKEIKFLLHFVKESKQDESGMPNNRFLAERTGGTYSTLKVQPAELEDSGVYFCASSPPGGDYGYTFGSGTRLTVV.

For this clone: Mismatch with germline at one junction end may stem from a read error. The chain carries TRBV29-1 and TRBJ2-5, with TRBD1 matching 7 bases. CDR1 and CDR2 from the germline V gene are SQVTM and ANQGSEA. The CDR3 runs to 14 residues. CDR3 sequence (DNA): TGCAGCGCTGAAAGTCAGGGGGTTTCGGAGACCCAGTACTTC. It yields the protein CSAESQGVSETQYF.

This clone was detected once. This chain uses TRBV9 with TRBJ2-3, with 10 nucleotides matching TRBD1. Unmatched junction bases numbered 12, after V lost 6 bases and J lost 2 bases. The CDR3 contains 17 residues. Germline V CDR1 and CDR2: SGDLS, YYNGEE. This CDR3 reads CASTNSMGQGFTDTQYF. In nucleotides, the CDR3 is TGTGCCAGCACCAACTCAATGGGACAGGGGTTCACAGATACGCAGTATTTT.

The rearrangement links TRBV7-9 to TRBJ2-2; 9 positions agree with TRBD1. V lost 4 bases, J lost 0 bases, and 3 bases stayed unmatched. The germline gives CDR1 SEHNR, CDR2 FQNEAQ (reference sequence). The CDR3 sequence is 16 residues long. Written as DNA, the CDR3 is TGTGCCAGCAGCTGGGACAGGGCGGCGAACACCGGGGAGCTGTTTTTT. It yields the protein CASSWDRAANTGELFF.

Only one count was recorded for this clone. The chain carries TRBV19 and TRBJ2-5, with 11 bases fitting TRBD1. This CDR3 spans 15 amino acids. Germline lookup yields CDR1 LNHDA and CDR2 SQIVND (reference sequence). V shed 5 bases, J shed 4 bases, and the junction held 6 bases outside the gene matches. The CDR3: CASSPGTGGSETQYF. The CDR3 DNA follows: TGTGCCAGTAGTCCAGGGACAGGGGGTTCAGAGACCCAGTACTTC. Full variable domain (remainder filled in from reference TRBV19 and TRBJ2-5): DGGITQSPKYLFRKEGQNVTLSCEQNLNHDAMYWYRQDPGQGLRLIYYSQIVNDFQKGDIAEGYSVSREKKESFPLTVTSAQKNPTAFYLCASSPGTGGSETQYFGPGTRLLVL.

A single count supports this clone. The V call is TRBV18, the J call TRBJ1-5, with D possibly being TRBD1 (6 bases). This CDR3 has 15 amino acids. The germline V gene encodes CDR1 KGHSH and CDR2 LQKENI. V lost 8 bases, J lost 6 bases, and 20 bases lay in between. Written as DNA, the CDR3 is TGTGCCAGCCGAGACGCGGGGGCCTACCCTCAGCCCCAGCATTTT. Translated: CASRDAGAYPQPQHF.

V is TRBV13 and J is TRBJ1-3; D is uncertain. This CDR3 has 13 amino acids. V lost 1 base and J lost 3, with 4 bases in between. In germline, CDR1 is PRHDT, CDR2 FYEKMQ (reference sequence). CDR3 nucleotides: TGTGCCAGCAGCTTAGACAGTGGAAACACCATATATTTT. It yields the protein CASSLDSGNTIYF.

In its sample, this clone was seen a few times. The chain is built from TRBV7-2 and TRBJ1-6, with D maybe TRBD1 (6 bases). Germline assignment: CDR1 SGHTA and CDR2 FQGNSA. The CDR3 is 15 amino acids. V lost 8 bases and J lost 3, with 14 bases in between. CDR3 nucleotides: TGTGCCAGCCAGGACAGAACAAGCTATAATTCACCCCTCCACTTT. This codes for CASQDRTSYNSPLHF.

The chain has TRBV5-8 and TRBJ2-7, with TRBD1 matching over 11 bases. The junction had 6 bases not matched to a gene; V was cut back by 0 bases and J by 4 bases. CDR1 and CDR2 (germline): SGHTS, YDEGEE. The CDR3 covers 16 residues. CDR3 DNA sequence: TGTGCCAGCAGCTTGGGATCCGGGACAGGGGGTTACGAGCAGTACTTC. Amino acids: CASSLGSGTGGYEQYF.

V is TRBV7-6 and J is TRBJ1-2; D is undetermined. V gave up 1 base and J gave up 3 bases, with 12 bases separating them. Germline V gene lookup returns CDR1 SGHVS and CDR2 FNYEAQ. The CDR3 consists of 15 residues. The CDR3 coding sequence is TGTGCCAGCAGCTTAGGCGGTAGCCCTGACTATGGCTACACCTTC. Protein: CASSLGGSPDYGYTF.

The gene calls are TRBV7-6 and TRBJ1-2; 7 bases align to TRBD1. In germline, CDR1 is SGHVS, CDR2 FNYEAQ. With 2 bases clipped from V and 2 bases from J, the junction kept 11 bases outside the gene matches. The CDR3 runs 17 residues. In nucleotides, the CDR3 is TGTGCCAGCAGCTTAAATGGGCGACAGGGAGGCAACTATGGCTACACCTTC. Amino acid sequence: CASSLNGRQGGNYGYTF. The whole variable domain, filled in from reference TRBV7-6 and TRBJ1-2, reads GAGVSQSPRYKVTKRGQDVALRCDPISGHVSLYWYRQALGQGPEFLTYFNYEAQQDKSGLPNDRFSAERPEGSISTLTIQRTEQRDSAMYRCASSLNGRQGGNYGYTFGSGTRLTVV.

The rearrangement joins TRBV27 to TRBJ2-5; 8 bases match TRBD1. The V gene's germline CDR1 is MNHEY and CDR2 SMNVEV (reference sequence). Trimming took 2 bases from V and 4 from J; bases not matched to a gene: 3. The CDR3 consists of 14 residues. The chain's CDR3 is CASSLIGQGETQYF. DNA of the CDR3: TGTGCCAGCAGTTTAATTGGACAGGGAGAGACCCAGTACTTC.

This clone came up once. This same CDR3 is encoded by further DNA sequences in the sample. The rearrangement uses TRBV10-3 and TRBJ2-3; 11 nucleotides line up with TRBD2. Germline assignment: CDR1 ENHRY and CDR2 SYGVKD. The CDR3 spans 13 residues. V trimming: 9 bases; J trimming: 1 base; junction bases outside the gene matches: 0. CDR3 in amino acids: CAISGGGTDTQYF. The CDR3 DNA is TGTGCCATTAGCGGGGGGGGCACAGATACGCAGTATTTT.

This chain links TRBV5-6 with TRBJ2-7; 7 nucleotides align to TRBD2. The ends lost 4 bases at V and 4 bases at J; junction bases unmatched: 8. The CDR3 sequence is 14 residues long. CDR1 SGHDT and CDR2 YYEEEE come from the germline V gene. CDR3 residues: CASSTNQGLYEQYF. The CDR3 DNA reads TGTGCCAGCAGCACAAACCAGGGACTATACGAGCAGTACTTC.

V is TRBV5-8 and J is TRBJ2-2, with 9 bases identical to TRBD2. Germline assignment: CDR1 SGHTS and CDR2 YDEGEE. V shed 3 bases, J shed 6 bases, and the junction held 9 bases outside the gene matches. This CDR3 contains 16 residues. CDR3 loop: CASSWASGGIAGELFF. The DNA of the CDR3 is TGTGCCAGCAGCTGGGCCAGCGGGGGGATAGCCGGGGAGCTGTTTTTT.

The gene calls are TRBV6-5 and TRBJ2-1; 12 bases map to TRBD2. V lost 5 bases and J lost 4; bases outside the gene matches: 3. This CDR3 has 15 residues. Germline V lookup: CDR1 MNHEY, CDR2 SVGAGI. CDR3 sequence reads: CASSRTSGKYNEQFF. CDR3 sequence (DNA): TGTGCCAGCAGTAGGACTAGCGGGAAGTACAATGAGCAGTTCTTC.

The chain couples TRBV29-1 to TRBJ1-1; tentative D call: TRBD1 (6 bases). This CDR3 region has 12 residues. Germline CDR1 and CDR2: SQVTM and ANQGSEA. V lost 7 bases, J lost 5 bases, and 14 bases lay in between. CDR3: CSAYREWTEAFF. The CDR3 DNA reads as TGCAGCGCCTACAGGGAGTGGACTGAAGCTTTCTTT.